This record concerns one TCR beta chain sequence. Its cognate antigen is unknown. The data were taken from a study of T cells after yellow fever vaccination. V trimming: 3 bases; J trimming: 8 bases; junction bases outside the gene matches: 7. CDR3 size: 15 residues. The germline CDR1 and CDR2 sequences are DFQATT and SNEGSKA (reference sequence). Study-wide results and caveats: Abundant contaminating clonotypes from the bulk population could appear in FACS-sorted repertoires.

TCRdb processed the 5' RACE reads anew with MiXCR; each CDR3 protein has one entry. The sample lists over 200,000 distinct CDR3 sequences; roughly 6.8% were seen once. The chain uses TRBV20-1 and TRBJ2-3; 14 bases agree with TRBD2. Sequences were derived from CD4+ T cells sorted from PBMCs, sampled on the day of the yellow fever booster vaccination. The clonotype was recovered from a man younger than 40 who received the YFV17D yellow fever vaccine. CDR3 residues: CSASSGLAGGLTQYF. The DNA for the CDR3 is TGCAGTGCTAGTAGCGGACTAGCGGGAGGCCTTACGCAGTATTTT.